This T cell receptor beta chain came from a study of T cells in Graves' hyperthyroidism and ophthalmopathy. Study outcomes and limitations: Stable hyperthyroidism was separated from ophthalmopathy by a model based on 13 V-J features.

A note on this clonotype: What it binds is unknown.

Amplified TCR beta CDR3 regions came from RNA transcripts. The HTBI primer set was used in a first-round RT-PCR of the TCR CDR3. TCRdb reanalysed the multiplex PCR reads using MiXCR and keeps one entry per CDR3 protein. The data contain approximately 500,000 distinct CDR3 sequences, 46% of them singletons. For Graves' hyperthyroidism to be stable, ophthalmopathy could not progress within 18 months. Recently diagnosed hyperthyroidism of less than 2 months' duration affected patients aged 18 to 65. Patients with uncontrolled infections, other autoimmune diseases, pregnancy or lactation were excluded. The CDR3 extends over 11 amino acids. From germline, CDR1 is SGHRS and CDR2 YFSETQ. The V and J ends lost 3 bases and 14 bases, in that order; junction bases with no gene match: 5.

Sequenced material: peripheral blood or thyroid tissue (not recorded which). This TCR was sampled from a woman under 30 with Graves' hyperthyroidism. The gene calls are TRBV5-1 and TRBJ1-5, with TRBD1 matching over 7 bases. The CDR3, as DNA: TGCGCCAGCAGCTGGGGACAGCGCGAGCATTTT. This encodes CASSWGQREHF.